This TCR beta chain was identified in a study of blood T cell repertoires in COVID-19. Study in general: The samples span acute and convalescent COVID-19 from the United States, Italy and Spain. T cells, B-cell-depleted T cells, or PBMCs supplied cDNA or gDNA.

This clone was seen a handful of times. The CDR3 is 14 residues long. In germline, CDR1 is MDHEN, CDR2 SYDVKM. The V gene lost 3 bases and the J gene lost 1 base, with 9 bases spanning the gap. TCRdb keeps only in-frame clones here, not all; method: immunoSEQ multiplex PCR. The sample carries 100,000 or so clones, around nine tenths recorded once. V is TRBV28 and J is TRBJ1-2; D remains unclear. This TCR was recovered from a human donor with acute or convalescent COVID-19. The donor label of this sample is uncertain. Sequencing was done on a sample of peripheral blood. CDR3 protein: CASSLGPLNYGYTF. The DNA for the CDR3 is TGTGCCAGCAGTTTGGGCCCGCTTAACTATGGCTACACCTTC.